One sample yielded the 3 T cell receptor beta chains listed below, sequenced in a study of regulatory T cells in long-lasting Graves disease. Time point defined: newly diagnosed GD, antithyroid drugs for less than 3 months. Making the TCR library involved RNA that had been extracted from PBMCs. Construction of TCR beta libraries relied on iRepertoire HTBI primers and on Arm-PCR targeting CDR3 regions. TCRdb reprocessed the multiplex PCR reads via MiXCR and lists one record per CDR3 protein. The data show 500,000 or so distinct CDR3 sequences, with roughly 15% seen just once and around a sixth held by the top ten. Separately, the same data were catalogued under a study of T cells in Graves' hyperthyroidism and ophthalmopathy.

Sequenced here: peripheral blood mononuclear cells (PBMCs), sampled at new diagnosis, from a patient treated with antithyroid drugs. The receptors come from a woman between 50 and 59 years old with Graves disease.

This clonotype was recorded at least ten times. The genes are TRBV28 and TRBJ2-7; D is unclear. The CDR3 consists of 13 residues. The V end was cut by 6 bases, the J end by 2 bases, with 11 bases between. Germline lookup yields CDR1 MDHEN and CDR2 SYDVKM. CDR3 in amino acids: CASRAPETYEQYF. For the CDR3, the DNA is TGTGCCAGCAGAGCCCCGGAGACCTACGAGCAGTACTTC.

V gene TRBV6-1 combines with J gene TRBJ2-1, with D possibly TRBD1 on 6 matching bases. The J call may be mistaken, given a closer DNA end match to TRBJ2-5. Germline lookup yields CDR1 MNHNS and CDR2 SASEGT. CDR3 length: 15 amino acids. CDR3 sequence (DNA): TGTGCCAGCATAAGAAGGTGGGGGCCGGGGGAGACCCAGTACTTC. Its protein is CASIRRWGPGETQYF.

The chain employs TRBV4-1 and TRBJ2-2; 13 bases agree with TRBD2. The junction had 9 bases not matched to a gene; V was cut back by 8 bases and J by 3 bases. The CDR3 loop spans 17 amino acids. Germline V lookup: CDR1 MGHRA, CDR2 YSYEKL. CDR3 nucleotides: TGCGCCAGCCGGTTACTAGCGGGAGGGCCGCACACCGGGGAGCTGTTTTTT. Translation gives CASRLLAGGPHTGELFF.